Detailed here is one T cell receptor beta chain. The germline gives CDR1 MNHEY, CDR2 SMNVEV (reference sequence). There are 15 residues in the CDR3. Trimming removed 5 bases from V and 6 bases from J, with 17 bases in between. The record originates from a study of T cell changes during pregnancy in multiple sclerosis. Sequencing used immunoSEQ multiplex PCR; TCRdb keeps in-frame clones, though not all of them. Here the sample spans about 49,000 clones, nearly 90% being singletons. The clonotype originates from a female donor in good health, enrolled as a control in a pregnancy study. The chain links TRBV27 to TRBJ1-5, with D perhaps TRBD1 (6 bases). Sequencing was performed on peripheral blood, taken after pregnancy. The CDR3 here is CASSIGSARGQPQHF. The CDR3 DNA is TGTGCCAGCAGTATCGGGTCCGCCAGGGGTCAGCCCCAGCATTTT.